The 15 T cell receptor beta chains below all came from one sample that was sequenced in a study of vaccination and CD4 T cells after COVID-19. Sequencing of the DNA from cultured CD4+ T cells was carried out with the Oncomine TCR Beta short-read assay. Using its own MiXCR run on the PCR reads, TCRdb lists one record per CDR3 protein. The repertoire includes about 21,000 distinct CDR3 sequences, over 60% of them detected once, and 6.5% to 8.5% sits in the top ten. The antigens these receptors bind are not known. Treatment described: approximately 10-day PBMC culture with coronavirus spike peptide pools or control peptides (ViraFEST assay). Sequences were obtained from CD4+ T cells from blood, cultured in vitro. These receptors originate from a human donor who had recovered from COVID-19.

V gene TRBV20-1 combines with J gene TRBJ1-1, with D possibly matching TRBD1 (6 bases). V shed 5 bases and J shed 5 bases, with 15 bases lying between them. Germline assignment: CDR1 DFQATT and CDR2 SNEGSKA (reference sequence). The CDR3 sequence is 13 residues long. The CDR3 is CSAPDRPRTEAFF. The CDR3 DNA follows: TGCAGTGCTCCCGACAGGCCGAGGACTGAAGCTTTCTTT.

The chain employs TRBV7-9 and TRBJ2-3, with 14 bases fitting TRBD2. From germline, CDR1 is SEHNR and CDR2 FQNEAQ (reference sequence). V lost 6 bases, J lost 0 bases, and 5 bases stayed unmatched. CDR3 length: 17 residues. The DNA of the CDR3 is TGTGCCAGCAGTCGACTAGCGGGAGGGACTAGCACAGATACGCAGTATTTT. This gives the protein CASSRLAGGTSTDTQYF.

The CDR3 bases are TGCGCCAGCAGCGGGGACTCTGGGGCCAACGTCCTGACTTTC. This translates into CASSGDSGANVLTF. The V call is TRBV5-1, the J call TRBJ2-6, with unresolved D. The CDR3 contains 14 residues. Germline assignment: CDR1 SGHRS and CDR2 YFSETQ. The ends were cut back, 4 bases at V and 0 bases at J, with 5 bases in the middle.

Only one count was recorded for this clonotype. CDR3 sequence (DNA): TGTGCCAGCAGTCCCGGGGGGGGGCTCTATGGCTACACCTTC. Its translation: CASSPGGGLYGYTF. The chain couples TRBV28 to TRBJ1-2; tentative D call: TRBD1 (6 bases). The V end was cut by 5 bases, the J end by 4 bases, with 14 bases between. The CDR3 is 14 amino acids. Germline V gene lookup returns CDR1 MDHEN and CDR2 SYDVKM.

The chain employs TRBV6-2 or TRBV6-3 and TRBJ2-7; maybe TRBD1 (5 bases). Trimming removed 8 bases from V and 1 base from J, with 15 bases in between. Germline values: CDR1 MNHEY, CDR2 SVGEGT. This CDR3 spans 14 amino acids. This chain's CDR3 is CASRRDVISYEQYF. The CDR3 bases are TGTGCCAGCCGCAGGGATGTAATATCCTACGAGCAGTACTTC.

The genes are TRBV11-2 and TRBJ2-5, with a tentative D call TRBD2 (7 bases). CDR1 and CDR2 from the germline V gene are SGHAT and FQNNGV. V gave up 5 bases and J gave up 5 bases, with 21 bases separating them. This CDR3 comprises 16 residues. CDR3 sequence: CASSPRWGGLGETQYF. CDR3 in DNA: TGTGCCAGCAGCCCCAGGTGGGGGGGGCTAGGGGAGACCCAGTACTTC. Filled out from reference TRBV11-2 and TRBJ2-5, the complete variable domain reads EAGVAQSPRYKIIEKRQSVAFWCNPISGHATLYWYQQILGQGPKLLIQFQNNGVVDDSQLPKDRFSAERLKGVDSTLKIQPAKLEDSAVYLCASSPRWGGLGETQYFGPGTRLLVL.

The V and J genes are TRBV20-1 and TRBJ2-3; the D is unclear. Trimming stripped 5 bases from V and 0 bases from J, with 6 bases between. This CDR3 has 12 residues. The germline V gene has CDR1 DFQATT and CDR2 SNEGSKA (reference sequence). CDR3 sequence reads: CSALRSTDTQYF. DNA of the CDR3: TGCAGTGCTTTGCGAAGCACAGATACGCAGTATTTT.

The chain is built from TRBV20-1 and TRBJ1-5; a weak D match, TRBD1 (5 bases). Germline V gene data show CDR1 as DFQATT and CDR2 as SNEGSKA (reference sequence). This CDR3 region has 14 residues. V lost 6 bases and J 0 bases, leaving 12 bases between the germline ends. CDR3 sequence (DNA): TGCAGTGCCCCGACAGTTTATAGCAATCAGCCCCAGCATTTT. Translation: CSAPTVYSNQPQHF.

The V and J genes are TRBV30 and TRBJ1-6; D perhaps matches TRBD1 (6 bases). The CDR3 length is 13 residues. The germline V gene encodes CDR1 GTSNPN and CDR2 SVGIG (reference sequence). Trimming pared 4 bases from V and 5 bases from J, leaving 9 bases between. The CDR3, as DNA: TGTGCCTGGACGGGGGCCAATAATTCACCCCTCCACTTT. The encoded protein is CAWTGANNSPLHF.

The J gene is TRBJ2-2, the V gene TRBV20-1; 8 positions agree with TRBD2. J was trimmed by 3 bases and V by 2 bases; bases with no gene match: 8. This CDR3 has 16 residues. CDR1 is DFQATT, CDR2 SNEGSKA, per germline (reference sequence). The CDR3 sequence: CSARSIAGTHTGELFF. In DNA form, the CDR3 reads TGCAGTGCTAGATCGATAGCGGGAACCCACACCGGGGAGCTGTTTTTT.

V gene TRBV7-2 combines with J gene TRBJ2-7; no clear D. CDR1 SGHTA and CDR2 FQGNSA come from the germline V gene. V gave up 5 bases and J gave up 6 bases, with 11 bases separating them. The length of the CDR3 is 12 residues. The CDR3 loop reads CASSTTPLEQYF. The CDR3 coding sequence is TGTGCCAGCAGCACGACCCCCCTCGAGCAGTACTTC.

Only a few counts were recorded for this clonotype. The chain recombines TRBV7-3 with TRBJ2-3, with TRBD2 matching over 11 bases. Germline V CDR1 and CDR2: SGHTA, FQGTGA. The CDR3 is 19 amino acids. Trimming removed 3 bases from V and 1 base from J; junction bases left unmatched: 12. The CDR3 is CASSFQTSGELWGTDTQYF. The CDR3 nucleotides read TGTGCCAGCAGCTTTCAGACTAGCGGGGAGCTGTGGGGCACAGATACGCAGTATTTT.

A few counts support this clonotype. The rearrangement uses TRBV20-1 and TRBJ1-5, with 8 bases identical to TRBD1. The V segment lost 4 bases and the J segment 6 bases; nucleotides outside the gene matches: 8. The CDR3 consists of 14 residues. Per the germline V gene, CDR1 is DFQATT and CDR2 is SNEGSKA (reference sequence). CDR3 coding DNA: TGCAGTGCTACTCGACAGGGGAGGGGTCAGCCCCAGCATTTT. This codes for CSATRQGRGQPQHF.

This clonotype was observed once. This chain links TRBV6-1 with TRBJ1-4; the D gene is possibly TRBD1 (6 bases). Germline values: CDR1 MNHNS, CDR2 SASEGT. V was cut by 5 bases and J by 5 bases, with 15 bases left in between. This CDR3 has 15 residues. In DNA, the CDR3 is TGTGCCAGCAGTACGTTTAAGCAGGGGAATGAAAAACTGTTTTTT. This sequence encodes CASSTFKQGNEKLFF.

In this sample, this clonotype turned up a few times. CDR3 sequence (DNA): TGCAGTGCTAGTTATAGCGGGAGGGCCACAGATACGCAGTATTTT. As protein: CSASYSGRATDTQYF. The chain uses TRBV20-1 and TRBJ2-3; 11 nucleotides align to TRBD2. V dropped 3 bases and J dropped 2; count of bases not matched to a gene: 4. The CDR3 totals 15 residues. Germline V lookup: CDR1 DFQATT, CDR2 SNEGSKA (reference sequence).